These 18 T cell receptor beta chains originate from one sample sequenced in a study of vaccination and CD4 T cells after COVID-19. This sample's treatment: roughly ten-day PBMC culture with coronavirus spike peptide pools or control peptides (ViraFEST assay). The antigens these receptors bind are not known. Cultured CD4+ T-cell DNA underwent Oncomine TCR Beta short-read sequencing. TCRdb reprocessed the PCR reads with MiXCR, giving one entry per CDR3 protein. The sample includes more than 15,000 distinct CDR3 sequences, less than 70% of them seen just once. The sample was CD4+ T cells from blood, cultured in vitro. Source of these receptors: a human donor who had recovered from COVID-19.

This clonotype was observed a handful of times. The V and J genes are TRBV11-3 and TRBJ1-2; D is uncertain. V was shortened by 6 bases and J by 8 bases, with 13 bases between the two germline ends. The CDR3 spans 12 residues. CDR1 is SGHNT, CDR2 YENEEA, per germline. The CDR3 reads CASRSREEGYTF. The CDR3 bases are TGTGCCAGCAGAAGTCGCGAGGAGGGCTACACCTTC.

This sequence joins TRBV12-3 or TRBV12-4 and TRBJ1-5, with 8 bases aligning to TRBD1. CDR3 size: 14 residues. After removal of 3 bases from V and 5 bases from J, the junction contained 3 bases not matched to a gene. The CDR3 nucleotides are TGTGCCAGCAGTTTCGGACAGGGAGATCAGCCCCAGCATTTT. Protein sequence: CASSFGQGDQPQHF.

About this clonotype: One end of the junction fails to match germline, which may point to a read error. The chain employs TRBV7-2 and TRBJ2-7, with D perhaps assigned TRBD1 or TRBD2 (7 bases each). The CDR3 is 15 residues long. Germline CDR1 is SGHTA and CDR2 is FQGNSA. Written as DNA, the CDR3 is TGCGCCAGCAGCCAAGTCCCAGGGGGGGCCTACGAGCAGTACTTC. It specifies CASSQVPGGAYEQYF.

This clonotype has only a few counts. The V call is TRBV7-3, the J call TRBJ2-2; possibly TRBD1 or TRBD2 for D (5 bases each). The CDR3 loop spans 15 amino acids. V was clipped by 5 bases and J by 7 bases, with 17 bases between them. Germline values: CDR1 SGHTA, CDR2 FQGTGA. CDR3 sequence reads: CASSPGGSQIGELFF. The DNA for the CDR3 is TGTGCCAGCAGCCCTGGGGGTAGCCAGATCGGGGAGCTGTTTTTT.

The chain combines TRBV7-9 with TRBJ2-5; 10 bases align to TRBD2. V lost 5 bases, J lost 4 bases, and 7 bases stayed unmatched. CDR1 and CDR2 from the germline V gene are SEHNR and FQNEAQ (reference sequence). The CDR3 contains 15 residues. In DNA, the CDR3 is TGTGCCAGCAGCCCGTTGGCTAGCGGGGGAGAGACCCAGTACTTC. It codes for CASSPLASGGETQYF. The variable domain in full, completed from reference TRBV7-9 and TRBJ2-5, reads DTGVSQNPRHKITKRGQNVTFRCDPISEHNRLYWYRQTLGQGPEFLTYFQNEAQLEKSRLLSDRFSAERPKGSFSTLEIQRTEQGDSAMYLCASSPLASGGETQYFGPGTRLLVL.

The chain is built from TRBV7-8 and TRBJ1-2; D gene uncertain. This CDR3 has 13 residues. V lost 4 bases to trimming and J lost 4 bases, with 10 bases between them. Germline-derived CDR1 and CDR2 are SGHVS and FQNEAQ. CDR3 coding DNA: TGTGCCAGCAGCTACGGACGGTCCTATGGCTACACCTTC. Translating it yields CASSYGRSYGYTF.

V and J are TRBV19 and TRBJ2-2, with TRBD2 matching over 9 bases. The CDR3 is made up of 18 amino acids. CDR1 and CDR2 from the germline V gene are LNHDA and SQIVND (reference sequence). The junction had 13 bases not matched to a gene; V was cut back by 3 bases and J by 5 bases. CDR3: CASSILEGLAGRTGELFF. The CDR3 nucleotides are TGTGCCAGTAGTATCTTGGAGGGGCTAGCGGGGCGTACCGGGGAGCTGTTTTTT. Full variable domain (remainder filled in from reference TRBV19 and TRBJ2-2): DGGITQSPKYLFRKEGQNVTLSCEQNLNHDAMYWYRQDPGQGLRLIYYSQIVNDFQKGDIAEGYSVSREKKESFPLTVTSAQKNPTAFYLCASSILEGLAGRTGELFFGEGSRLTVL.

The chain carries TRBV2 and TRBJ1-2; no definite D call. This CDR3 is 16 amino acids long. CDR1 is SNHLY, CDR2 FYNNEI, per germline. The V end lost 3 bases, the J end lost 7 bases, and 21 bases lay between the germline ends. The CDR3 DNA follows: TGTGCCAGCAGTGATATTGGGATCACCACGGTTGCTGGCTACACCTTC. Protein: CASSDIGITTVAGYTF.

V and J are TRBV20-1 and TRBJ1-6; no clear D gene. V was clipped by 0 bases and J by 0 bases, with 12 bases between them. The CDR3 is 17 residues long. CDR1 and CDR2 from the germline V gene are DFQATT and SNEGSKA (reference sequence). The CDR3 is CSARDDRRNSYNSPLHF. The CDR3 nucleotides are TGCAGTGCTAGAGATGACCGGAGAAACTCCTATAATTCACCCCTCCACTTT.

The chain carries TRBV27 and TRBJ1-1; D perhaps matches TRBD1 (6 bases). Germline V gives CDR1 MNHEY, CDR2 SMNVEV (reference sequence). With 0 bases removed from V and 4 bases from J, the gap between germline ends came to 12 bases. CDR3 length: 15 residues. The CDR3 region has the DNA TGTGCCAGCAGTTTATCTACAGGGAAAAGCACTGAAGCTTTCTTT. Its protein is CASSLSTGKSTEAFF.

The chain carries TRBV7-9 and TRBJ1-1, with D perhaps matching TRBD1 (5 bases). The V gene lost 3 bases and the J gene lost 3 bases, with 14 bases spanning the gap. Germline V CDR1 and CDR2: SEHNR, FQNEAQ (reference sequence). The CDR3 spans 15 residues. The CDR3 region is CASSFVSGGDTEAFF. In nucleotides, the CDR3 is TGTGCCAGCAGCTTCGTTTCGGGAGGGGACACTGAAGCTTTCTTT.

The rearrangement links TRBV5-6 to TRBJ2-6; D may match TRBD1 or TRBD2 (5 bases each). From germline, CDR1 is SGHDT and CDR2 YYEEEE. This CDR3 region has 16 residues. V gave up 7 bases and J gave up 2 bases, with 16 bases separating them. CDR3 nucleotide sequence: TGTGCCAGCTGGGGCAGGGACGGCACTGGGGCCAACGTCCTGACTTTC. It yields the protein CASWGRDGTGANVLTF.

The V and J genes are TRBV6-5 and TRBJ2-3; 11 nucleotides match TRBD2. The germline V gene has CDR1 MNHEY and CDR2 SVGAGI. The CDR3 covers 16 residues. J was trimmed by 4 bases and V by 4 bases; bases with no gene match: 7. CDR3 loop: CASSSLTSGRSDTQYF. In nucleotides, the CDR3 is TGTGCCAGCAGTTCCCTAACTAGCGGGAGATCAGATACGCAGTATTTT.

This clonotype was detected only once. This chain connects TRBV5-1 to TRBJ2-3; possible D gene TRBD1, 6 bases. V was clipped by 7 bases and J by 3 bases, with 18 bases between them. The germline gives CDR1 SGHRS, CDR2 YFSETQ. This CDR3 spans 15 amino acids. For the CDR3, the DNA is TGCGCCAGCCTCAGAGGGGGTGAGGGAACAGATACGCAGTATTTT. Its translation is CASLRGGEGTDTQYF.

This clonotype was counted a few times. The rearrangement links TRBV6-1 to TRBJ2-2; D remains ambiguous. This CDR3 spans 15 amino acids. Germline-derived CDR1 and CDR2 are MNHNS and SASEGT. The CDR3 is CATRRPIGNTGELFF. For the CDR3, the DNA is TGTGCAACCCGACGTCCCATAGGCAACACCGGGGAGCTGTTTTTT.

The rearrangement joins TRBV7-6 to TRBJ2-3; D may match TRBD1 or TRBD2 (5 bases each). The CDR3 extends over 14 amino acids. Trimming shortened V by 5 bases and J by 9 bases, and 18 bases separated the two germline ends. In germline, CDR1 is SGHVS, CDR2 FNYEAQ. The CDR3 loop is CASSKSGTQRTQYF. The CDR3 nucleotides are TGTGCCAGCAGCAAGTCCGGGACCCAGCGGACGCAGTATTTT.

The rearrangement joins TRBV7-9 to TRBJ2-3; perhaps D is TRBD1 or TRBD2 (5 bases each). The CDR3 length is 19 residues. CDR1 SEHNR and CDR2 FQNEAQ come from the germline V gene (reference sequence). Trimming took 6 bases from V and 2 from J, leaving 27 bases between them. In DNA form, the CDR3 reads TGTGCCAGCAGAAGATGGACGGGACGACTGGCGGAACACACAGATACGCAGTATTTT. This codes for CASRRWTGRLAEHTDTQYF.

This clonotype occurred a few times. This rearrangement joins TRBV20-1 to TRBJ2-5; 11 bases fit TRBD2. Germline CDR1 is DFQATT and CDR2 is SNEGSKA (reference sequence). The CDR3 spans 16 residues. The ends lost 5 bases at V and 4 bases at J; junction bases unmatched: 12. The CDR3 bases are TGCAGTGCTCCTCCCCCGGCTAGCGGGGGGCGAGAGACCCAGTACTTC. Protein product: CSAPPPASGGRETQYF.